A single sample is the source of the 24 T cell receptor beta chains below, sequenced in a study of tumor and adjacent non-tumor tissue in lung cancer. RNA was extracted from bulk tissue without any cell sorting. TCRbeta libraries were built with three rounds of nested PCR, modified from ARM-PCR. TCRdb processed the multiplex PCR reads anew with MiXCR; each CDR3 protein has one entry. Of some 77,000 distinct CDR3 sequences listed, approximately 71% were seen once; the top ten hold around 13%. The material sequenced was lung tumor tissue. All receptors come from a woman between 65 and 79 years old with non-small cell lung cancer.

The chain links TRBV30 to TRBJ2-7; weak D call: TRBD1 (5 bases). This CDR3 region has 13 residues. Germline V gene sequence: CDR1 GTSNPN, CDR2 SVGIG (reference sequence). The V and J ends lost 1 base and 8 bases respectively, with 15 bases between them. The CDR3 loop reads CAWSASQGSKQYF. The CDR3 DNA follows: TGTGCCTGGAGTGCTAGTCAGGGCAGCAAGCAGTACTTC.

As concerns this clonotype: The CDR3 end shows no conserved phenylalanine or tryptophan, and so a read error is likely. The CDR3 DNA reads TGCAGCGTTGGCGGGATTGGGGATACCTACGAGCAGTACTAC. Its protein product is CSVGGIGDTYEQYY. This chain joins TRBV29-1 and TRBJ2-7, with a possible D match to TRBD2 (6 bases). Germline assignment: CDR1 SQVTM and CDR2 ANQGSEA. The V end lost 4 bases, the J end lost 2 bases, and 15 bases lay between the germline ends. The CDR3 has 14 residues.

The CDR3 region is CASSTAGGGNEQFF. The CDR3 DNA reads TGCGCCAGCAGCACCGCCGGGGGGGGCAATGAGCAGTTCTTC. The chain carries TRBV5-1 and TRBJ2-1; 8 nucleotides align to TRBD2. The trim removed 4 bases at V and 6 bases at J, leaving 6 bases unmatched. The germline gives CDR1 SGHRS, CDR2 YFSETQ. The CDR3 length is 14 residues.

This clonotype was counted a single time. The rearrangement joins TRBV4-2 to TRBJ2-1, with 7 bases aligning to TRBD1. The V and J ends lost 3 bases and 2 bases, in that order; junction bases with no gene match: 7. CDR1 is LGHNA and CDR2 is YNFKEQ in the germline V gene. The CDR3 covers 16 residues. CDR3 in DNA: TGTGCCAGCAGCCATGGAATAGGGGGCACCTACAATGAGCAGTTCTTC. Translation gives CASSHGIGGTYNEQFF.

This clonotype was seen a handful of times. The chain recombines TRBV25-1 with TRBJ2-3, with no clear D. Germline assignment: CDR1 MGHDK and CDR2 SYGVNS. Trimming took off 0 bases at V and 1 base at J, with 14 bases between the two ends. The CDR3 is made up of 17 amino acids. The CDR3 nucleotides are TGTGCCAGCAGTGAATATGAAGGCGGAGATGGCACAGATACGCAGTATTTT. Its translation: CASSEYEGGDGTDTQYF.

The chain recombines TRBV6-5 with TRBJ1-2; 8 nucleotides align to TRBD1. The CDR3 contains 15 residues. V shed 9 bases, J shed 4 bases, and the junction held 13 bases outside the gene matches. From germline, CDR1 is MNHEY and CDR2 SVGAGI. CDR3 nucleotides: TGTGCCAGGAGCTACGCGACAGGGGCGGCCTATGGCTACACCTTC. Translation gives CARSYATGAAYGYTF.

About this clonotype: A much larger clone differs by one base, so this may be a read error. The rearrangement links TRBV24-1 to TRBJ2-7, with D maybe TRBD1 (6 bases). Per germline, CDR1 KGHDR and CDR2 SFDVKD. The CDR3 runs to 12 residues. The CDR3 bases are TGTACCACAAGTGAGAACAGGGACGAGCAGTACTTC. Its protein product is CTTSENRDEQYF.

Notes on this clonotype: In this CDR3 the conserved last residue, phenylalanine or tryptophan, is missing, so a read error is likely. This chain uses TRBV29-1 with TRBJ2-4, with D unresolved. The germline gives CDR1 SQVTM, CDR2 ANQGSEA. This CDR3 spans 12 amino acids. Trimming cost V 4 bases and J 9 bases, with 13 bases left between them. In nucleotides, the CDR3 is TGCAGCGTTGGAGGCGCTCAAATCATTCAGTACCTC. Translating gives CSVGGAQIIQYL.

About this clonotype: A junction boundary mismatches the germline segment, possibly from a read error. The chain joins TRBV6-1 to TRBJ2-3; D perhaps matches TRBD1 (6 bases). CDR1 and CDR2 (germline): MNHNS, SASEGT. The CDR3 spans 16 residues. The chain's CDR3 is CASSPMHSLGADRQYF. CDR3 in DNA: TGTGCCAGCAGTCCTATGCACTCGCTGGGGGCTGATAGGCAGTATTTT.

To note about this clonotype: This may be a read error, as it is one base from a much larger clone. This chain uses TRBV29-1 with TRBJ1-5; 12 bases match TRBD1. The closer fit of TRBJ2-3 to the DNA end suggests the J call may be wrong. The CDR3 extends over 12 amino acids. Germline CDR1 is SQVTM and CDR2 is ANQGSEA. Written as DNA, the CDR3 is TGCAGCGTGTCGGGGACAGGGGGCGGCCAGTATTTT. Translated: CSVSGTGGGQYF.

Notes on this clonotype: With a much larger clone just one base away, this may be a read error. The J gene is TRBJ2-1, the V gene TRBV5-8; D unresolved. This CDR3 has 14 amino acids. Germline V gene sequence: CDR1 SGHTS, CDR2 YDEGEE. In DNA form, the CDR3 reads TGTGCCAGCGGCTTTCCCCCATCCCCCAATGAGCAGTTCTTC. Its translation: CASGFPPSPNEQFF.

This clonotype was detected ten times or more. This chain connects TRBV12-3 or TRBV12-4 to TRBJ1-4; 10 bases map to TRBD1. The CDR3 length is 16 residues. The ends lost 5 bases at V and 8 bases at J; junction bases unmatched: 11. CDR3 protein: CASSPNQGTGVEKLFF. Here the CDR3 DNA reads TGTGCCAGCAGTCCCAACCAAGGGACAGGGGTCGAAAAACTGTTTTTT.

To note about this clonotype: This may be a read error: a much more frequent sequence differs by one nucleotide. In nucleotides, the CDR3 is TGTGCCAGCAGCTCGCGGTACCAAGAGACCCACTACTTC. Its translation is CASSSRYQETHYF. The gene calls are TRBV7-9 and TRBJ2-5; D gene ambiguous. Per the germline V gene, CDR1 is SEHNR and CDR2 is FQNEAQ (reference sequence). The CDR3 totals 13 residues.

The V gene is TRBV9, the J gene TRBJ1-2; a weak D match, TRBD1 (5 bases). The V end was cut by 0 bases, the J end by 7 bases, with 10 bases between. This CDR3 region has 13 residues. Germline V lookup: CDR1 SGDLS, CDR2 YYNGEE. The CDR3 DNA sequence: TGTGCCAGCAGCGTAGATTCCGGGGGTGGCTACACCTTC. Its translation is CASSVDSGGGYTF.

This clonotype was counted ten times or more. This rearrangement joins TRBV20-1 to TRBJ2-7, with 9 bases aligning to TRBD1. This CDR3 contains 15 residues. Germline lookup yields CDR1 DFQATT and CDR2 SNEGSKA (reference sequence). V lost 0 bases and J lost 3; bases outside the gene matches: 6. CDR3 in amino acids: CSARDLTGGVYEQYF. The CDR3 nucleotides are TGCAGTGCTAGAGATTTAACAGGGGGCGTCTACGAGCAGTACTTC.

On this clonotype itself: The junction shows a germline mismatch at one end, possibly a read error. The chain employs TRBV30 and TRBJ2-5; the match to TRBD2 covers 10 bases. CDR1 and CDR2 (germline): GTSNPN, SVGIG (reference sequence). CDR3 length: 14 amino acids. Here the CDR3 DNA reads TGTGACTGGAGTCTAGCGGGAGTGGCCGAGACCCAGTACTTC. This encodes CDWSLAGVAETQYF.

Worth noting for this clonotype: A read error may account for a junction end that differs from germline. The V gene is TRBV11-1, the J gene TRBJ2-1, with 8 nucleotides matching TRBD2. The V gene's germline CDR1 is SGHAT and CDR2 FQDESV (reference sequence). The CDR3 is made up of 16 amino acids. The CDR3 nucleotides are TGTGCAAGCAGCTTAGTCCTAGCGGGCCTGTCCAATGAGCAGTTCTTC. It codes for CASSLVLAGLSNEQFF.

With respect to this clonotype: The junction differs from germline at one of its ends, possibly a read error. This chain links TRBV29-1 with TRBJ2-7; 7 bases agree with TRBD1. The CDR3 contains 13 residues. Germline V gene lookup returns CDR1 SQVTM and CDR2 ANQGSEA. The CDR3, as DNA: TGCAGCGTTGCGGTTCAGGGGGATTACGAGCATTACTTC. Translating gives CSVAVQGDYEHYF.

The table lists this clonotype with a few counts. A much bigger clone sits one base away, suggesting this may be a read error. The genes are TRBV20-1 and TRBJ2-1, with 8 bases lining up with TRBD1. Germline V gene data show CDR1 as DFQATT and CDR2 as SNEGSKA (reference sequence). The CDR3 has 16 residues. With V trimmed by 4 bases and J by 6 bases, 14 bases remained unmatched. The CDR3 protein is CSATRPGQGTINEQFF. The CDR3 DNA is TGCAGTGCTACGAGACCCGGACAGGGTACTATCAATGAGCAGTTCTTC.

On this clonotype itself: A junction boundary mismatches the germline segment, possibly from a read error. The chain links TRBV6-1 to TRBJ2-6; possible D gene TRBD1, 6 bases. CDR3 length: 16 amino acids. The germline CDR1 and CDR2 sequences are MNHNS and SASEGT. The CDR3 protein is CVSSQGSSSGANDLTF. The CDR3 DNA sequence: TGTGTCAGCAGTCAGGGGTCTAGCTCTGGGGCCAACGACCTGACTTTC.

A remark on this clonotype: One junction end disagrees with the germline gene, perhaps due to a read error. The rearrangement links TRBV30 to TRBJ1-2; 7 bases fit TRBD1. Germline V CDR1 and CDR2: GTSNPN, SVGIG (reference sequence). The CDR3 spans 14 residues. The CDR3 DNA reads TGTGCCTGGACCCGTATTTATCGAGAAGGGGGCTACACTTTC. Translating it yields CAWTRIYREGGYTF.

This clonotype turned up a few times. No conserved phenylalanine or tryptophan ends this CDR3, so it is likely a read error. The J gene is TRBJ1-1, the V gene TRBV28; no firm D call. Looked up from germline, CDR1 is MDHEN and CDR2 is SYDVKM. CDR3 length equals 14 residues. The V gene lost 4 bases and the J gene lost 4 bases, with 13 bases spanning the gap. The CDR3 loop reads CASSSQPGVTEAFL. CDR3 DNA: TGTGCCAGCAGTTCTCAGCCCGGGGTCACTGAAGCTTTCTTA.

This clonotype was counted a single time. One end of the junction does not line up with germline, which may come from a read error. The chain recombines TRBV7-8 with TRBJ1-6, with D unresolved. The CDR3 contains 15 residues. CDR1 is SGHVS and CDR2 is FQNEAQ in the germline V gene. The DNA for the CDR3 is TGTGTCAGCAGCTTGGACCTACTTTACGATTCACCCCTCCACTTT. This sequence encodes CVSSLDLLYDSPLHF.

Remarks on this clonotype: The germline gene is not matched at one end of the junction; a read error may be the cause. This rearrangement joins TRBV10-1 to TRBJ2-2; D is ambiguous. The CDR3 totals 16 residues. Looked up from germline, CDR1 is WNHNN and CDR2 is SYGVQD (reference sequence). CDR3 loop: CASSEVGCLNTGELFF. In DNA, the CDR3 is TGCGCTAGCAGTGAGGTGGGGTGTCTGAACACCGGGGAGCTGTTTTTT.